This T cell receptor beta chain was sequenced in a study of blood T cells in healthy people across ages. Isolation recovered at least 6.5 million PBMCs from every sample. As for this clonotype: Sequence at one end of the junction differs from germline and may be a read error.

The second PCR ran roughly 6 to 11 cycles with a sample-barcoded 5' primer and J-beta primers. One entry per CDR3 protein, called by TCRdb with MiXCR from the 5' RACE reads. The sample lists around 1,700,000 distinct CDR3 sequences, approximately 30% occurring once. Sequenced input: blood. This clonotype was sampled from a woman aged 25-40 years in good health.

The CDR3 loop reads CARAIGAGRYNERFF. DNA of the CDR3: TGCGCCAGAGCGATAGGAGCGGGGCGCTACAATGAGCGGTTCTTC. The V and J genes are TRBV5-1 and TRBJ2-1, with 7 bases lining up with TRBD2. The CDR3 extends over 15 amino acids. Germline V gene sequence: CDR1 SGHRS, CDR2 YFSETQ.